The present T cell receptor beta chain was sequenced within a study of blood T cells in healthy people across ages. Study background: For every two T cells, template switching captured about one barcoded beta molecule. Study-wide results and caveats: PBMCs went unsorted, and a conclusive naive versus antigen-experienced comparison was therefore prevented. Older age coincided with a roughly linear decline in TCR beta diversity per million T cells.

A J-beta primer mix and a sample-barcoded 5' primer were used in a second PCR of roughly 6 to 11 cycles. One entry per CDR3 protein results from TCRdb running MiXCR on the 5' RACE reads. The sample lists around 650,000 distinct CDR3 sequences; roughly 43% were seen once. With respect to this clonotype: Its antigen is currently unknown.

The CDR3 loop spans 16 amino acids. Germline CDR1 WNHNN, CDR2 SYGVQD (reference sequence). Sequenced material: blood. V is TRBV10-1 and J is TRBJ2-5; TRBD2 is a possible D gene (6 bases). The DNA end favors TRBJ2-7, so the J call may be wrong. The receptor's source is a man older than 75 in good health. The CDR3 sequence: CASSEYRGTGTCEQYF. DNA for the CDR3: TGCGCCAGCAGTGAGTATCGGGGGACTGGAACCTGCGAGCAGTACTTC.